A single sample gave rise to the 8 T cell receptor beta chains below, sequenced in a study of blood T cell repertoires in COVID-19. Method: immunoSEQ multiplex PCR; TCRdb's copy keeps in-frame clones and lacks some. The sample lists 70,000 to 95,000 clones, around 90% occurring once. The sample taken for sequencing was peripheral blood. Receptors were obtained from a human donor with active COVID-19. The donor label of this sample is uncertain.

This rearrangement joins TRBV2 to TRBJ1-1; D remains unclear. The CDR3 is 14 residues long. V lost 8 bases and J 1 base, leaving 14 bases between the germline ends. Germline CDR1 SNHLY, CDR2 FYNNEI. CDR3: CASGRRTSNTEAFF. The CDR3 DNA follows: TGTGCCAGCGGGCGGAGGACCTCGAACACTGAAGCTTTCTTT.

This clone was seen only once. CDR3 sequence: CASSWGGTGVHSGANVLTF. In DNA form, the CDR3 reads TGCGCCAGCAGCTGGGGCGGGACAGGCGTTCACTCTGGGGCCAACGTCCTGACTTTC. This chain uses TRBV5-1 with TRBJ2-6; 8 positions agree with TRBD1. Trimming at V came to 3 bases and at J to 0 bases, leaving 11 bases not matched to a gene. The CDR3 spans 19 residues. The germline CDR1 and CDR2 sequences are SGHRS and YFSETQ.

This clone was recorded a few times. The V call is TRBV9, the J call TRBJ2-2; 8 nucleotides line up with TRBD1. J gave up 4 bases and V 0 bases, and 5 bases lay outside the gene matches. This CDR3 comprises 16 residues. CDR1 and CDR2 from the germline V gene are SGDLS and YYNGEE. For the CDR3, the DNA is TGTGCCAGCAGCGTAGTCGACAGGGGCGGCACCGGGGAGCTGTTTTTT. It specifies CASSVVDRGGTGELFF.

This sequence joins TRBV7-2 and TRBJ1-2; 8 bases line up with TRBD1. CDR3 size: 14 residues. Losses at the gene ends were 2 bases for V and 8 bases for J; bases not matched to a gene: 7. Per the germline V gene, CDR1 is SGHTA and CDR2 is FQGNSA. The CDR3 DNA sequence: TGTGCCAGCAGCTTATCCCAGGGGGCATGGGGCTACACCTTC. It encodes CASSLSQGAWGYTF.

The chain links TRBV5-1 to TRBJ1-3, with a weak D call TRBD1 (6 bases). Germline V gene lookup returns CDR1 SGHRS and CDR2 YFSETQ. Trimming removed 1 base from V and 3 bases from J, with 14 bases in between. The length of the CDR3 is 16 residues. Here the CDR3 DNA reads TGCGCCAGCAGCTTGATCGGCAGGGGCCATGGAAACACCATATATTTT. This sequence encodes CASSLIGRGHGNTIYF.

The CDR3 nucleotides are TGCGCCAGCTCTGACCAGCGGGCTACAGATACGCAGTATTTT. Its translation is CASSDQRATDTQYF. The chain employs TRBV5-1 and TRBJ2-3; TRBD2 is a possible D gene (6 bases). With 7 bases removed from V and 3 bases from J, the gap between germline ends came to 15 bases. Germline loops: CDR1 SGHRS, CDR2 YFSETQ. CDR3 length: 14 residues. Variable domain in full (rest from reference TRBV5-1 and TRBJ2-3): KAGVTQTPRYLIKTRGQQVTLSCSPISGHRSVSWYQQTPGQGLQFLFEYFSETQRNKGNFPGRFSGRQFSNSRSEMNVSTLELGDSALYLCASSDQRATDTQYFGPGTRLTVL.

In the case of this clone: A read error may produce the germline difference seen at one junction end. V is TRBV30 and J is TRBJ2-7; D not resolved. Germline-derived CDR1 and CDR2 are GTSNPN and SVGIG (reference sequence). The CDR3 loop spans 15 amino acids. The CDR3 sequence is CAYGSYPSYPYKQYF. Here the CDR3 DNA reads TGTGCCTATGGTAGCTATCCCTCATACCCCTACAAGCAGTACTTC. The full variable domain, completed using reference TRBV30 and TRBJ2-7, is SQTIHQWPATLVQPVGSPLSLECTVEGTSNPNLYWYRQAAGRGLQLLFYSVGIGQISSEVPQNLSASRPQDRQFILSSKKLLLSDSGFYLCAYGSYPSYPYKQYFGPGTRLTVT.

This clone was counted between two and nine times. The chain links TRBV2 to TRBJ1-5, with no clear D. Germline CDR1 SNHLY, CDR2 FYNNEI. This CDR3 is built from 16 residues. V lost 3 bases, J lost 3 bases, and 15 bases lay in between. The CDR3 DNA reads TGTGCCAGCAGTGATACGGGTCGCTTTGACAATCAGCCCCAGCATTTT. Translated, it gives CASSDTGRFDNQPQHF.